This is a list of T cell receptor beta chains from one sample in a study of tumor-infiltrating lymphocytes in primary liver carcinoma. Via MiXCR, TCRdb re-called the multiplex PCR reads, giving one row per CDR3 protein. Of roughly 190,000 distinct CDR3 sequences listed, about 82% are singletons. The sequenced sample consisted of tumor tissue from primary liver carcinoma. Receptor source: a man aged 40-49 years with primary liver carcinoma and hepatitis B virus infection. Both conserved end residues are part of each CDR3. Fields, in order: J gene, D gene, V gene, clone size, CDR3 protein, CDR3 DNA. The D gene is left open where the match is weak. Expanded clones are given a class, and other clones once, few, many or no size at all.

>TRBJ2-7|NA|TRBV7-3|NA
CASRYGFYEQYF
TGTGCCAGCAGGTACGGATTTTACGAGCAGTACTTC
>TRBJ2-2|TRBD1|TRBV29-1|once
CSIERTGAGELFF
TGCAGCATTGAGAGAACAGGGGCCGGGGAGCTGTTTTTT
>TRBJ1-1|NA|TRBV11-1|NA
CTSSLARVGNTEAFF
TGTACCAGCAGCTTAGCAAGGGTTGGGAACACTGAAGCTTTCTTT
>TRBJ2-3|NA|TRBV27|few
CASGGDTQYF
TGTGCCAGTGGGGGAGATACGCAGTATTTT
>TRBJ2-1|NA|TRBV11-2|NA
CASSTRQLSNEQFF
TGTGCCAGCAGCACCCGACAGCTGAGCAACGAGCAGTTCTTC
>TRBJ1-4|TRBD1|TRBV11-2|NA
CASSLDQTGVEKLFF
TGTGCCAGCAGCTTAGACCAGACAGGGGTTGAAAAACTATTCTTT
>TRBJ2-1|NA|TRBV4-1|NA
CASTSRTLRGGVYFEQFF
TGCGCCAGCACCTCCAGAACTCTCAGGGGTGGGGTCTACTTTGAGCAGTTCTTC
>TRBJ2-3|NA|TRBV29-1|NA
CSVVGQINQAQYF
TGCAGCGTTGTCGGACAGATCAATCAAGCCCAGTATTTT
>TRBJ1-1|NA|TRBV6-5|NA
CASSYGIGEAFF
TGTGCCAGCAGTTATGGGATAGGGGAAGCTTTCTTT
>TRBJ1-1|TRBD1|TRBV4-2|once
CASSEAGTDNTEVFF
TGTGCCAGCAGCGAAGCCGGGACAGATAACACTGAAGTTTTCTTT
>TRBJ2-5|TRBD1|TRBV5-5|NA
CASSLGLIGTEYHETKYF
TGTGCCAGCAGCCTGGGGTTGATCGGGACAGAGTACCATGAGACCAAGTACTTC